One and the same sample provided the 3 T cell receptor beta chains below, sequenced in a study of blood T cells in healthy people across ages. A second 7 to 11 cycle PCR used barcoded and J-beta primers. TCRdb redid the calling of the 5' RACE reads with MiXCR, one entry per CDR3 protein. The top ten hold about a sixth of the sample, which has about 780,000 distinct CDR3 sequences, 46% seen once. Sequencing input: blood. These receptors originate from a man older than 75 in good health.

Points on this clonotype: The junction shows a germline mismatch at one end, possibly a read error. The J gene is TRBJ2-1, the V gene TRBV5-1, with 11 nucleotides matching TRBD2. This CDR3 is 16 amino acids long. Looked up from germline, CDR1 is SGHRS and CDR2 is YFSETQ. In nucleotides, the CDR3 is TGCGCCAGCAGCTTACTAGCGGGAGCTAACTACAATGAGCGGTTCTTC. Its protein is CASSLLAGANYNERFF. Looking up the rest from reference TRBV5-1 and TRBJ2-1 gives the full variable domain: KAGVTQTPRYLIKTRGQQVTLSCSPISGHRSVSWYQQTPGQGLQFLFEYFSETQRNKGNFPGRFSGRQFSNSRSEMNVSTLELGDSALYLCASSLLAGANYNERFFGPGTRLTVL.

This clonotype showed up just once. A clone one base away is much larger, so this may be a read error. V and J are TRBV5-1 and TRBJ1-4; 7 bases match TRBD1. V lost 4 bases to trimming and J lost 8 bases; unmatched junction nucleotides: 11. This CDR3 has 15 residues. Germline lookup yields CDR1 SGHRS and CDR2 YFSETQ. The CDR3 DNA reads as TGCGCCAGCAGCCTCTTGGGGACAGACGAAGAAAAACTGTTTTTT. As protein: CASSLLGTDEEKLFF.

This chain connects TRBV6-4 to TRBJ1-6; D gene unclear. The CDR3 is made up of 12 amino acids. Germline loops: CDR1 MRHNA, CDR2 SNTAGT. The V and J ends lost 6 bases and 10 bases respectively, with 10 bases between them. CDR3 loop: CASRMGSSPLHF. DNA for the CDR3: TGTGCCAGCAGGATGGGGTCCTCACCCCTCCACTTT.